This T cell receptor (beta chain) stems from a study of blood T cell repertoires in COVID-19 (dated by TCRdb to about 2020). About the study as a whole: Samples covering the acute and convalescent phases of COVID-19 were provided by collaborators in the United States, Italy and Spain. The material from the prospective study consisted of cDNA or gDNA derived from T cells, B-cell-depleted T cells, or PBMCs. The dataset comprised deeply sampled blood TCRbeta repertoires from subjects exposed to, actively infected with, or recovered from COVID-19. The repertoires were released in a freely available public database meant as a resource for research on the immune response to SARS-CoV-2. The samples were drawn from the first 160 participants of the ongoing ImmuneRACE study and from under 1,500 subjects provided by 6 global collaborators. Sample metadata almost always included a de-identified subject ID, COVID-19 status, age in years and sex. Where available, HLA class I and class II types were obtained from metadata supplied by the sample provider rather than from assay-based typing.

A remark on this clone: No antigen is known for it. It has no much larger one-base neighbor in the sample; base qualities were not kept.

The research as a whole found: The quantity of clinical and demographic metadata differed by source and by participant and was supplied without curation.

Trimming takes 3 bases from V and 4 bases from J, and the germline ends sit 13 bases apart. From cysteine to phenylalanine, the CDR3 is 15 amino acids long. The read is trimmed to its CDR3 DNA, 45 bases read in frame from base 1. Reading the germline V gene gives CDR1 SNHLY and CDR2 FYNNEI. The immunoSEQ Assay, a bias-controlled multiplex PCR, was used to amplify TCRbeta CDR3 regions from genomic DNA. The study's own analysis went as follows. Nucleated cell counts per sample were estimated from amplification of reference gene primers within the assay. To quantify the absolute abundance of each unique TCRbeta CDR3 rearrangement, sequence reads were collapsed and filtered. Productive Simpson clonality was computed per sample as the square root of Simpson's diversity index over productive rearrangements. Held by TCRdb, this immuneACCESS table contains in-frame sequences only and omits some clones. Under half of the omission traces to an unresolved V gene where checked; the cause of the rest is unknown. That table supplies the V and J calls and clone size; D and trimming were determined from the DNA. Present in this sample are a few hundred thousand clones, approximately 77% of which were seen just once. 3.1% of the sample lies in the top ten.

Collaborating institutions collected whole blood in K2EDTA tubes following their own protocols. For TCRbeta analysis, collaborator samples were shipped as frozen whole blood, as isolated PBMCs, or as DNA extracted from either sample type. The sample taken for sequencing was peripheral blood. The sequence is built from TRBV2 and TRBJ2-1; the D gene is perhaps TRBD2, from 5 matching bases. The receptor was derived from a woman younger than 30 with acute or convalescent COVID-19. The CDR3 amino acid sequence is: CASSDEAGGYNEQFF. The base sequence is TGTGCCAGCAGTGATGAGGCGGGTGGATACAATGAGCAGTTCTTC.